These T cell receptor beta chains were read from a single sample in a study of cytomegalovirus exposure and HLA in healthy donors. TCRdb's table, derived via immunoSEQ multiplex PCR, lists solely in-frame clones and lacks some. The profile shows under 300,000 clones, about 86% of them singletons. The specimen was PBMCs. These receptors were obtained from a woman younger than 45 in good health and CMV-seropositive. Each CDR3 is given with its conserved first and last residue. A D gene is named only where the DNA matches it firmly. Rows may omit the clone size; those that give it use once, few, many or a size class.

v_call	j_call	clone_size	d_call	cdr3_aa	cdr3_nt
TRBV7-8	TRBJ1-1	few	.	CASSLDTEAFF	TGTGCCAGCAGCCTCGACACTGAAGCTTTCTTT
TRBV11-2	TRBJ1-1	.	.	CASSFTHSRAYGTEAFF	TGTGCCAGCAGCTTTACTCACAGCAGGGCATATGGCACTGAAGCTTTCTTT
TRBV13	TRBJ2-5	.	TRBD2	CASSGLAEGGQETQYF	TGTGCCAGCAGCGGACTAGCGGAGGGGGGGCAAGAGACCCAGTACTTC
TRBV30	TRBJ1-1	.	.	CALTGTNTEAFF	TGTGCCTTAACAGGGACCAACACTGAAGCTTTCTTT
TRBV2	TRBJ1-1	few	.	CASNPPRMNTEAFF	TGTGCCAGCAACCCCCCTAGAATGAACACTGAAGCTTTCTTT
TRBV29-1	TRBJ2-1	.	TRBD2	CSVEDTSAGWGNEQFF	TGCAGCGTTGAAGATACTTCAGCGGGATGGGGCAATGAGCAGTTCTTC
TRBV5-1	TRBJ1-2	once	.	CASSLDGRAMKYGYTF	TGCGCCAGCAGCTTGGATGGCAGGGCTATGAAGTATGGCTACACCTTC
TRBV13	TRBJ1-3	few	TRBD1	CASSFGTGAAIYF	TGTGCCAGCAGCTTCGGGACAGGGGCCGCCATATATTTT
TRBV21-1	TRBJ2-7	.	.	CASSPQGQGAAEQYF	TGTGCCAGCAGCCCGCAAGGACAGGGGGCGGCTGAGCAGTACTTC
TRBV27	TRBJ2-1	.	TRBD2	CASSRLAGVVNEQFF	TGTGCCAGCAGTAGACTAGCGGGGGTAGTCAATGAGCAGTTCTTC
TRBV4-1	TRBJ1-1	.	TRBD1	CASRTDRGMNTEAFF	TGCGCCAGCCGCACGGACAGGGGGATGAACACTGAAGCTTTCTTT